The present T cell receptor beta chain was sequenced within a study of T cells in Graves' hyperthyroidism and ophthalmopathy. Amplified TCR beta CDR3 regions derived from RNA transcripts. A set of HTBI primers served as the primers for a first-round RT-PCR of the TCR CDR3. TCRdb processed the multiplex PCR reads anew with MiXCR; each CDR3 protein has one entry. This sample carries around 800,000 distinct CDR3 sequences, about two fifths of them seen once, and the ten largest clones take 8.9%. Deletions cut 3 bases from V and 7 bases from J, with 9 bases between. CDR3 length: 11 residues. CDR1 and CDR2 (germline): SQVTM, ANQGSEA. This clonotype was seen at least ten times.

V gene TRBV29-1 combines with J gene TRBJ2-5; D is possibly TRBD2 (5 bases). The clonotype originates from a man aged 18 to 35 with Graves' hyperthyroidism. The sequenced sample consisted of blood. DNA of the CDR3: TGCAGCGTTGAGGTTGCGGGGACCCAGTACTTC. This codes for CSVEVAGTQYF.